This entry features one T cell receptor (beta chain) sequence. Germline is not matched at one junction end, which may reflect a read error. What was amplified from RNA transcripts were TCR beta CDR3 regions. The TCR CDR3 first-round RT-PCR relied on the HTBI primer set. MiXCR, run by TCRdb on the multiplex PCR reads, gives a single entry per CDR3 protein. This sample yields 500,000 to 650,000 distinct CDR3 sequences, of which roughly 45% are seen a single time; around 47% belongs to the top ten. Germline V gene data show CDR1 as SGHVS and CDR2 as FNYEAQ. This CDR3 is 16 amino acids long. The data derive from a study of T cells in Graves' hyperthyroidism and ophthalmopathy.

The source material was peripheral blood or thyroid tissue (not recorded which). This sequence originates from an adult woman with Graves' disease, either hyperthyroidism or ophthalmopathy (not recorded which). This chain links TRBV7-6 with TRBJ2-2; tentatively, D is TRBD1 or TRBD2 (5 bases each). The CDR3 spells CASSLDRGPSNNEQFF. Here the CDR3 DNA reads TGTGCCAGCAGCTTAGATCGGGGACCGTCCAACAATGAGCAGTTTTTT.